This T cell receptor beta chain came from a study of T cells after yellow fever vaccination. Study results and caveats: FACS-sorted repertoires might harbor abundant contaminating clonotypes from the bulk population. The study re-detected most primary-vaccination clones after the booster (roughly 96% CD4, roughly 85% CD8). A small proportion of clonotypes was detected in both the CD4 and CD8 compartments.

This clonotype was found many times. The antigen is not known. UMIs were added to TCR cDNA along with a universal primer site when it was made by 5'RACE template switching. TCRdb re-derived calls from the 5' RACE reads in MiXCR, one entry per CDR3 protein. In the table there are about 300,000 distinct CDR3 sequences, 6.8% of which are singletons. Germline V CDR1 and CDR2: SGHRS, YFSETQ. The CDR3 sequence is 12 residues long. V was pared by 1 base and J by 8 bases, with 2 bases of the junction left unmatched. This clonotype originated in a man aged 18 to 29 who received the YFV17D yellow fever vaccine. The chain joins TRBV5-1 to TRBJ1-1; 7 bases fit TRBD1. The sample in question was PBMCs, obtained around 45 days after the first yellow fever vaccination. DNA of the CDR3: TGCGCCAGCAGCTTGAAGGGGGCGGAAGCTTTCTTT. It codes for CASSLKGAEAFF.